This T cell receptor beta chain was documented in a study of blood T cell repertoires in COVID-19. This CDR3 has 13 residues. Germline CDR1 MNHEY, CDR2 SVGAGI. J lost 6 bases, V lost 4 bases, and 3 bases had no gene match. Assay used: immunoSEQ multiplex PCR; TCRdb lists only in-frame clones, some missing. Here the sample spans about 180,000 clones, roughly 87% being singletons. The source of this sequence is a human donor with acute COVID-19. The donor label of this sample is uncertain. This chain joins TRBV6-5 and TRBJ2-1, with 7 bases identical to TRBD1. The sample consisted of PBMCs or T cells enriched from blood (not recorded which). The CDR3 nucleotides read TGTGCCAGCAGTTTGACAGGGAGCAATGAGCAGTTCTTC. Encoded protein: CASSLTGSNEQFF.